Below, 27 T cell receptor beta chains from the same sample are listed, as sequenced in a study of cytomegalovirus exposure and HLA in healthy donors. Vbeta (60) and Jbeta (13) primers were used in the PCR. Sequencing used immunoSEQ multiplex PCR; TCRdb keeps in-frame clones, though not all of them. This sample has tens of thousands of clones, with approximately 80% found just once. Specimen: PBMCs. The receptors derive from a male donor in good health and CMV-seronegative.

The genes are TRBV5-8 and TRBJ1-4; 9 bases are a match to TRBD1. V lost 0 bases, J lost 3 bases, and 6 bases stayed unmatched. The CDR3 extends over 17 amino acids. The germline gives CDR1 SGHTS, CDR2 YDEGEE. This CDR3 reads CASSLDRDRGSNEKLFF. The CDR3 region has the DNA TGTGCCAGCAGCTTGGATCGAGACAGGGGGTCTAATGAAAAACTGTTTTTT.

The chain has TRBV6-1 and TRBJ1-2; D is unresolved. Per the germline V gene, CDR1 is MNHNS and CDR2 is SASEGT. The CDR3 covers 13 residues. V lost 1 base and J lost 4, with 7 bases in between. CDR3 sequence: CASSEVRSYGYTF. DNA for the CDR3: TGTGCCAGCAGTGAAGTCCGGTCCTATGGCTACACCTTC.

This chain joins TRBV5-1 and TRBJ1-2; D unresolved. The germline CDR1 and CDR2 sequences are SGHRS and YFSETQ. This CDR3 spans 13 amino acids. V lost 0 bases, J lost 2 bases, and 5 bases lay in between. The CDR3 DNA follows: TGCGCCAGCAGCTTGGGTGGCAACTATGGCTACACCTTC. Its translation is CASSLGGNYGYTF.

This clone has just one count. At one of its ends the junction is not consistent with the germline gene, which may arise from a read error. This chain connects TRBV7-7 to TRBJ2-5, with TRBD2 identical over 7 bases. CDR1 is SSHAT and CDR2 is FNYEAQ in the germline V gene (reference sequence). The CDR3 extends over 17 amino acids. The DNA for the CDR3 is TGTGCTAGCAGCTTTGGTCCTAGCGGACAAGGGCAAGAGACCCAGTACTTC. Translated: CASSFGPSGQGQETQYF. Looking up the rest from reference TRBV7-7 and TRBJ2-5 gives the full variable domain: GAGVSQSPRYKVTKRGQDVTLRCDPISSHATLYWYQQALGQGPEFLTYFNYEAQPDKSGLPSDRFSAERPEGSISTLTIQRTEQRDSAMYRCASSFGPSGQGQETQYFGPGTRLLVL.

This clone was observed a few times. The gene calls are TRBV19 and TRBJ1-1, with TRBD1 matching 9 bases. The CDR3 has 15 amino acids. CDR1 and CDR2 from the germline V gene are LNHDA and SQIVND (reference sequence). J gave up 2 bases and V 5 bases, and 6 bases lay outside the gene matches. CDR3 amino acids: CASSYQDRGNTEAFF. As DNA, the CDR3 is TGTGCCAGTAGTTATCAGGACAGGGGAAACACTGAAGCTTTCTTT. The variable domain in full, with the rest retrieved from reference TRBV19 and TRBJ1-1, is DGGITQSPKYLFRKEGQNVTLSCEQNLNHDAMYWYRQDPGQGLRLIYYSQIVNDFQKGDIAEGYSVSREKKESFPLTVTSAQKNPTAFYLCASSYQDRGNTEAFFGQGTRLTVV.

V is TRBV2 and J is TRBJ2-2, with 9 bases that match TRBD2. Germline V CDR1 and CDR2: SNHLY, FYNNEI. CDR3 size: 18 residues. The trim removed 4 bases at V and 0 bases at J, leaving 9 bases unmatched. CDR3 DNA: TGTGCCAGCAGTGTGAGGGGAGTAGCGGGGGCGAACACCGGGGAGCTGTTTTTT. Its protein product is CASSVRGVAGANTGELFF.

The V call is TRBV19, the J call TRBJ2-3, with unresolved D. The germline CDR1 and CDR2 sequences are LNHDA and SQIVND (reference sequence). The V and J ends lost 7 bases and 9 bases respectively, with 11 bases between them. The CDR3 consists of 11 residues. This CDR3 is CASIPERTQYF. CDR3 DNA: TGTGCCAGTATTCCGGAGAGGACGCAGTATTTT. The full variable domain, completed using reference TRBV19 and TRBJ2-3, is DGGITQSPKYLFRKEGQNVTLSCEQNLNHDAMYWYRQDPGQGLRLIYYSQIVNDFQKGDIAEGYSVSREKKESFPLTVTSAQKNPTAFYLCASIPERTQYFGPGTRLTVL.

The chain carries TRBV25-1 and TRBJ2-7, with D tentatively TRBD1 (6 bases). With 1 base removed from V and 2 bases from J, the gap between germline ends came to 12 bases. The CDR3 has 15 residues. Germline V gene lookup returns CDR1 MGHDK and CDR2 SYGVNS. CDR3 nucleotides: TGTGCCAGCAGTGAATTTACAGGGACCCCCTACGAGCAGTACTTC. It translates to CASSEFTGTPYEQYF.

This clone has more than one count but fewer than ten. The chain uses TRBV4-1 and TRBJ1-4, with D uncertain. The germline gives CDR1 MGHRA, CDR2 YSYEKL. The CDR3 is 15 amino acids. The V end lost 5 bases, the J end lost 0 bases, and 10 bases lay between the germline ends. CDR3: CASSARETTNEKLFF. For the CDR3, the DNA is TGCGCCAGCAGCGCGAGAGAAACAACTAATGAAAAACTGTTTTTT.

J is TRBJ1-4 and V is TRBV5-8, with TRBD1 matching over 11 bases. The germline gives CDR1 SGHTS, CDR2 YDEGEE. The CDR3 sequence is 15 residues long. V was clipped by 5 bases and J by 8 bases; unmatched bases: 8. The CDR3, as DNA: TGTGCCAGCAGTTCCACCGGGACAGGGGGAGAAAAACTGTTTTTT. It codes for CASSSTGTGGEKLFF.

This chain joins TRBV5-1 and TRBJ1-2; TRBD1 matches at 10 bases. After removal of 0 bases from V and 4 bases from J, the junction contained 0 bases not matched to a gene. The CDR3 is 14 amino acids. Germline CDR1 SGHRS, CDR2 YFSETQ. Here the CDR3 DNA reads TGCGCCAGCAGCTTGGGGACAGGGGGCTATGGCTACACCTTC. Its protein is CASSLGTGGYGYTF.

CDR3 sequence: CASSSPSGGGQETQYF. CDR3 bases: TGTGCCAGCAGCTCACCTAGCGGGGGGGGGCAAGAGACCCAGTACTTC. The chain couples TRBV5-4 to TRBJ2-5; TRBD2 agrees at 12 bases. J lost 2 bases, V lost 3 bases, and 5 bases had no gene match. The CDR3 consists of 16 residues. The V gene's germline CDR1 is SGHNT and CDR2 YYREEE (reference sequence).

The V gene is TRBV28, the J gene TRBJ1-4; 8 bases match TRBD1. The CDR3 is 14 amino acids. J was trimmed by 6 bases and V by 10 bases; bases with no gene match: 10. Per germline, CDR1 MDHEN and CDR2 SYDVKM. DNA of the CDR3: TGTGCCACTACTATCCAGGGGGCCTATGAAAAACTGTTTTTT. Translated: CATTIQGAYEKLFF. The whole variable domain, remainder taken from reference TRBV28 and TRBJ1-4, is DVKVTQSSRYLVKRTGEKVFLECVQDMDHENMFWYRQDPGLGLRLIYFSYDVKMKEKGDIPEGYSVSREKKERFSLILESASTNQTSMYLCATTIQGAYEKLFFGSGTQLSVL.

This clone was detected a few times. The rearrangement links TRBV7-9 to TRBJ2-1; 12 bases agree with TRBD2. J gave up 8 bases and V 4 bases, and 6 bases lay outside the gene matches. CDR3 length equals 15 residues. CDR1 and CDR2 from the germline V gene are SEHNR and FQNEAQ (reference sequence). CDR3 amino acids: CASSSTSGGQDEQFF. The CDR3 nucleotides are TGTGCCAGCAGCTCGACTAGCGGGGGCCAGGATGAGCAGTTCTTC.

The chain employs TRBV30 and TRBJ1-1; D is ambiguous. The V end lost 0 bases, the J end lost 0 bases, and 8 bases lay between the germline ends. Germline V gene data show CDR1 as GTSNPN and CDR2 as SVGIG (reference sequence). This CDR3 contains 14 residues. CDR3 bases: TGTGCCTGGAGTGTACGGGGAGTGAACACTGAAGCTTTCTTT. It yields the protein CAWSVRGVNTEAFF.

The chain uses TRBV4-3 and TRBJ2-5, with D maybe TRBD2 (5 bases). Germline V gene lookup returns CDR1 LGHNA and CDR2 YSLEER. V lost 0 bases and J 4 bases, leaving 9 bases between the germline ends. This CDR3 spans 14 amino acids. The CDR3 loop is CASSQEASRETQYF. The CDR3 DNA reads TGCGCCAGCAGCCAAGAGGCTAGCAGAGAGACCCAGTACTTC.

The count of this clone is one. This chain connects TRBV19 to TRBJ1-5; D not resolved. CDR1 is LNHDA and CDR2 is SQIVND in the germline V gene (reference sequence). The CDR3 extends over 15 amino acids. Trimming shortened V by 5 bases and J by 0 bases, and 11 bases separated the two germline ends. As DNA, the CDR3 is TGTGCCAGTAGTCCTCGGGAGTATAGCAATCAGCCCCAGCATTTT. As protein: CASSPREYSNQPQHF.

The V and J genes are TRBV7-2 and TRBJ2-1, with D uncertain. Germline V lookup: CDR1 SGHTA, CDR2 FQGNSA. The CDR3 totals 13 residues. V lost 1 base and J 5 bases, leaving 6 bases between the germline ends. CDR3 region: CASSLDINNEQFF. The CDR3 nucleotides are TGTGCCAGCAGCTTAGACATAAACAATGAGCAGTTCTTC.

The rearrangement joins TRBV9 to TRBJ1-3, with a possible D match to TRBD1 (5 bases). This CDR3 region has 14 residues. Trimming removed 4 bases at V and 2 bases at J, with 10 bases between. Germline V gene lookup returns CDR1 SGDLS and CDR2 YYNGEE. The CDR3 region is CASSPGSTGNTIYF. The CDR3 DNA reads TGTGCCAGCAGCCCAGGGTCCACTGGAAACACCATATATTTT. Supplemented by reference TRBV9 and TRBJ1-3, the full variable domain reads DSGVTQTPKHLITATGQRVTLRCSPRSGDLSVYWYQQSLDQGLQFLIQYYNGEERAKGNILERFSAQQFPDLHSELNLSSLELGDSALYFCASSPGSTGNTIYFGEGSWLTVV.

The V call is TRBV13, the J call TRBJ1-1; no clear D. Per germline, CDR1 PRHDT and CDR2 FYEKMQ (reference sequence). The CDR3 is 15 residues long. Deletions cut 4 bases from V and 0 bases from J, with 12 bases between. CDR3 DNA: TGTGCCAGCAGCTCGACCACTATTATGAACACTGAAGCTTTCTTT. It yields the protein CASSSTTIMNTEAFF.

The chain employs TRBV6-6 and TRBJ2-7; TRBD1 matches 10 bases. The length of the CDR3 is 14 residues. V was clipped by 6 bases and J by 2 bases; unmatched bases: 4. Germline CDR1 MNHNY, CDR2 SVGAGI (reference sequence). CDR3: CASRTGGGTYEQYF. The CDR3 DNA reads as TGTGCCAGCAGGACAGGGGGCGGAACCTACGAGCAGTACTTC.

The chain's CDR3 is CASSVLRGTDTQYF. CDR3 sequence (DNA): TGTGCCAGCAGTGTCCTGAGGGGCACAGATACGCAGTATTTT. This sequence joins TRBV2 and TRBJ2-3, with D perhaps matching TRBD2 (5 bases). Trimming left V 4 bases short and J 1 base short, with 9 bases between. This CDR3 is 14 amino acids long. CDR1 is SNHLY, CDR2 FYNNEI, per germline.

The gene calls are TRBV5-8 and TRBJ1-6; D unclear. CDR1 and CDR2 (germline): SGHTS, YDEGEE. This CDR3 spans 13 amino acids. Trimming took 1 base from V and 6 from J, leaving 5 bases between them. The CDR3 bases are TGTGCCAGCAGCTTGTCCCGTAATTCACCCCTCCACTTT. This translates into CASSLSRNSPLHF.

About this clone: In the same sample, other DNA sequences code for this CDR3. The chain combines TRBV5-1 with TRBJ2-7; the match to TRBD2 covers 12 bases. J gave up 0 bases and V 4 bases, and 2 bases lay outside the gene matches. This CDR3 region has 15 residues. The germline gives CDR1 SGHRS, CDR2 YFSETQ. CDR3 protein: CASSLAGGDSYEQYF. Written as DNA, the CDR3 is TGCGCCAGCAGCCTAGCGGGGGGGGACTCCTACGAGCAGTACTTC.

The rearrangement uses TRBV25-1 and TRBJ2-5; 9 bases line up with TRBD2. Losses at the gene ends were 0 bases for V and 5 bases for J; bases not matched to a gene: 10. Germline V lookup: CDR1 MGHDK, CDR2 SYGVNS. The CDR3 runs to 17 residues. The chain's CDR3 is CASSEYRGGGAWETQYF. The DNA of the CDR3 is TGTGCCAGCAGTGAATACAGGGGCGGGGGGGCATGGGAGACCCAGTACTTC.

In this sample, this clone turned up a few times. V gene TRBV7-8 combines with J gene TRBJ2-5; 9 positions agree with TRBD2. This CDR3 is 17 amino acids long. The V segment lost 2 bases and the J segment 5 bases; nucleotides outside the gene matches: 12. From germline, CDR1 is SGHVS and CDR2 FQNEAQ. The CDR3 reads CASSLFGGGAPGETQYF. CDR3 bases: TGTGCCAGCAGCTTATTTGGCGGGGGGGCCCCGGGGGAGACCCAGTACTTC.

The chain recombines TRBV9 with TRBJ2-5; TRBD1 is a possible D gene (5 bases). Between the trimmed V and J ends, which lost 3 bases and 4 bases, there was a span of 16 bases. The CDR3 runs to 15 residues. Germline CDR1 SGDLS, CDR2 YYNGEE. The CDR3: CASSGLVGRGETQYF. The CDR3 bases are TGTGCCAGCAGCGGATTAGTAGGTAGGGGAGAGACCCAGTACTTC.